The present TCR beta chain was sequenced within a study of blood T cell repertoires in COVID-19. Study information: Sources were T cells, B-cell-depleted T cells, or PBMCs; the material itself was cDNA or gDNA.

Original data processing: Amplification from reference gene primers served as the basis for estimated nucleated cell counts. Produced via immunoSEQ multiplex PCR; TCRdb's table is partial and in-frame only. V and J calls and clone size follow that table, whereas D and trimming were derived from the DNA. The data hold 180,000 or so clones, with around 78% observed a single time. V was clipped by 2 bases and J by 3 bases, with 16 bases between them. CDR3 length equals 16 residues. Germline loops: CDR1 KGHSH, CDR2 LQKENI. The chain combines TRBV18 with TRBJ1-2, with D unresolved. Material: peripheral blood. This clonotype originated in a woman of 80 years or more with active or convalescent COVID-19. CDR3 bases: TGTGCCAGCTCACCAAGCGACGCCGTTTCCCACTATGGCTACACCTTC. Its translation: CASSPSDAVSHYGYTF.